This record covers a single TCR beta chain. Its antigen is currently not known. Per-base quality was not reported, and no clone a single base away is much larger than it. TCRbeta CDR3 regions were amplified from genomic DNA by means of the immunoSEQ Assay, a bias-controlled multiplex PCR. In the paper's pipeline: The number of nucleated cells in each sample was estimated by amplification of reference gene primers within the assay. To quantify the absolute abundance of each unique TCRbeta CDR3 rearrangement, sequence reads were collapsed and filtered. For each sample, productive Simpson clonality was calculated by taking the square root of Simpson's diversity index across productive rearrangements. TCRdb obtained this table from immuneACCESS and retained in-frame rearrangements with V and J assigned. These tables miss some clones; where compared with another copy, unresolved V genes account for less than half of the shortfall, and the remainder is unexplained. The V and J calls and clone size come from that table; D and trimming were worked out from the DNA. The sample yields 250,000 or so clones; roughly 84% were counted once. About 6.9% of the sample goes to the ten largest clones.

Trimming removed 10 bases from V and 6 bases from J, leaving 15 bases between the germline ends. From cysteine to phenylalanine, the CDR3 is 12 amino acids long. The read is trimmed to its CDR3 DNA, 36 bases read in frame from base 1. The entry originates in a study of blood T cell repertoires in COVID-19 (dated by TCRdb to 2018 to 2021). A note on the overall study: Samples from collaborators originated in the United States, Italy and Spain and spanned both the acute and convalescent phases of COVID-19. The prospective study material was composed of cDNA or gDNA derived from T cells, B-cell-depleted T cells, or PBMCs. Deeply sampled blood TCRbeta repertoires from subjects exposed to, actively infected with, or recovered from COVID-19 were included in the dataset. The repertoires were released in a freely available public database meant as a resource for research on the immune response to SARS-CoV-2. Samples came from the ongoing ImmuneRACE study (first 160 participants) plus 1,254 subjects from 6 global collaborators. Nearly every sample came with metadata listing a de-identified subject ID, COVID-19 status, age in years and sex. Where available, HLA class I and class II types were taken from metadata supplied by the sample provider and were not determined by assay-based typing.

Participants in the prospective study were enrolled through a virtual design, were aged about 18 to 89 years, and lived in approximately 25 United States geographic areas. To assign participants to cohorts, the prospective study relied on clinical history that participants themselves reported in a screening survey and a study questionnaire. A participant counted as exposed if, within 2 weeks of entering the study, that participant had been in contact with someone who had a PCR-confirmed or clinician-diagnosed COVID-19 case. In the prospective study, whole blood, serum and a nasopharyngeal or oropharyngeal swab were collected from each participant by mobile phlebotomists. Prospective study participants could optionally give additional blood draws and questionnaires over an approximately 2-month period. Blood samples from the prospective study were shipped frozen or at room temperature prior to DNA extraction.

Study-wide findings and limitations: The quantity of clinical and demographic metadata differed by source and by participant and was supplied without curation.

This sequence originates from a woman aged 45-65 years who had been exposed to COVID-19. The sequence is built from TRBV12-3 or TRBV12-4 and TRBJ1-2, with the D gene call left open. The material sequenced was PBMCs or T cells enriched from blood (not recorded which). The CDR3 corresponds to CATGRGRDGYTF. The DNA sequence is TGTGCCACCGGACGGGGTAGGGATGGCTACACCTTC.